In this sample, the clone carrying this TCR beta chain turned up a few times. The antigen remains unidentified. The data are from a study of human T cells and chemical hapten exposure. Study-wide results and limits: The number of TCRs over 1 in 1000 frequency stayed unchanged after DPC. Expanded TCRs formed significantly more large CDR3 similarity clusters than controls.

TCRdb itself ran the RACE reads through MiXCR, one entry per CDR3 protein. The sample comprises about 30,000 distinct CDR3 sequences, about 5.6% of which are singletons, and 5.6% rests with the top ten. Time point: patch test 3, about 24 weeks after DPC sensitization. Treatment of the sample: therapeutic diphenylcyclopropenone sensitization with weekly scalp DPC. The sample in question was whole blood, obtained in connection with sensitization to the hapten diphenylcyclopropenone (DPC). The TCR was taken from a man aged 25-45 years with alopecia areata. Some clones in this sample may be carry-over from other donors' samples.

The DNA of the CDR3 is TGCGCCAGCAGCCAGATTGAGGCCACTGAAGCTTTCTTT. Amino acids: CASSQIEATEAFF. The chain is built from TRBV4-3 and TRBJ1-1; D remains unclear. Germline values: CDR1 LGHNA, CDR2 YSLEER. CDR3 size: 13 residues. V shed 3 bases and J shed 4 bases, with 9 bases lying between them.